The TCR beta chain described here comes from a study of cytomegalovirus exposure and HLA in healthy donors. This clone was counted once. The CDR3 has 15 amino acids. Germline V gene lookup returns CDR1 SGHVS and CDR2 FNYEAQ. Trimming took off 3 bases at V and 4 bases at J, with 16 bases between the two ends. The PCR used 60 Vbeta and 13 Jbeta primers. The data were produced by immunoSEQ multiplex PCR, yet TCRdb's version contains in-frame clones alone and is incomplete. The table includes about 34,000 clones, about 86% detected once. The TCR originated in a boy aged 5-17 years in good health and CMV-seronegative. The chain recombines TRBV7-6 with TRBJ2-7, with D perhaps TRBD1 (6 bases). Input material: PBMCs. In DNA, the CDR3 is TGTGCCAGCAGCTTGGAAACGGAAGGGGGATACGAGCAGTACTTC. Translating it yields CASSLETEGGYEQYF. Together with reference TRBV7-6 and TRBJ2-7, the CDR3 gives the full variable domain: GAGVSQSPRYKVTKRGQDVALRCDPISGHVSLYWYRQALGQGPEFLTYFNYEAQQDKSGLPNDRFSAERPEGSISTLTIQRTEQRDSAMYRCASSLETEGGYEQYFGPGTRLTVT.